This T cell receptor beta chain was sequenced in a study of Ad26.COV2.S vaccination and SARS-CoV-2 variants. Findings and limits, study-wide: Across vaccine and placebo recipients, the breadth of non-spike TCRs was similar.

Some clones are missing from TCRdb's copy, which holds only in-frame ones; the method was immunoSEQ multiplex PCR. The sample lists almost 400,000 clones; 75% to 90% were seen once. On this clone itself: Its matching antigen is unknown.

The treatment: about 20 received Ad26.COV2.S at low or high dose, single or two shots; 5 received placebo; per-sample allocation not given. Day 63 after the first vaccine or placebo injection was the time point for sampling. There are 11 residues in the CDR3. The germline CDR1 and CDR2 sequences are LGHDT and YNNKEL (reference sequence). The ends were cut back, 4 bases at V and 8 bases at J, with 6 bases in the middle. This chain joins TRBV3-1 (or the pseudogene TRBV3-2) and TRBJ2-1, with unresolved D. The material sequenced was peripheral blood, taken in a trial of Ad26.COV2.S vaccine versus placebo. The TCR comes from a person aged 18-65 years who received the Ad26.COV2.S COVID-19 vaccine or a placebo. CDR3 sequence (DNA): TGTGCCAGCAGCCTAGTTTATGAGCAGTTCTTC. Translated, it gives CASSLVYEQFF.